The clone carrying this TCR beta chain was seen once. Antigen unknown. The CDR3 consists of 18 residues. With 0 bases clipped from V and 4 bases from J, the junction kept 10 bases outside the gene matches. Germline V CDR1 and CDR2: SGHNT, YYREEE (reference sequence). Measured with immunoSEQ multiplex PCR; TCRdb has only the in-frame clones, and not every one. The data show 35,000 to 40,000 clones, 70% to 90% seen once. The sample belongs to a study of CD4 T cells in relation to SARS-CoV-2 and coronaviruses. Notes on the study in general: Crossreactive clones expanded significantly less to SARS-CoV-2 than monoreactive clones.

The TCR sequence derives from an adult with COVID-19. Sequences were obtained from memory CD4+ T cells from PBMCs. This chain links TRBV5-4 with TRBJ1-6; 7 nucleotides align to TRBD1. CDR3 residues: CASSLALGGTEYNSPLHF. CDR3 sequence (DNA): TGTGCCAGCAGCTTGGCTCTAGGGGGGACAGAGTATAATTCACCCCTCCACTTT.